The source of this T cell receptor (beta chain) is a study of shared clonotypes between healthy human individuals. Overall study: Per-donor plates numbered three CD4 naive, three CD4 memory, two CD8 naive and one CD8 memory.

The CDR3 spans 13 residues. V was trimmed by 4 bases and J by 2 bases, leaving 12 bases between them. Germline V gene lookup returns CDR1 SQVTM and CDR2 ANQGSEA. Researchers divided each subset's genomic DNA evenly across several immunoSEQ plates. Assay used: immunoSEQ multiplex PCR; TCRdb lists only in-frame clones, some missing. The sample holds more than 1,200,000 clones, approximately 98.5% seen once. V usage is TRBV29-1 and J usage is TRBJ2-7; the D is unclear. This TCR came from a man aged 25 to 40 in good health. Input material: naive CD4+ T cells sorted from blood. This sample's subset: CD45RA+ positively selected. CDR3: CSVAHLGTYEQYF. The CDR3 coding sequence is TGCAGCGTTGCTCACCTGGGTACCTACGAGCAGTACTTC.